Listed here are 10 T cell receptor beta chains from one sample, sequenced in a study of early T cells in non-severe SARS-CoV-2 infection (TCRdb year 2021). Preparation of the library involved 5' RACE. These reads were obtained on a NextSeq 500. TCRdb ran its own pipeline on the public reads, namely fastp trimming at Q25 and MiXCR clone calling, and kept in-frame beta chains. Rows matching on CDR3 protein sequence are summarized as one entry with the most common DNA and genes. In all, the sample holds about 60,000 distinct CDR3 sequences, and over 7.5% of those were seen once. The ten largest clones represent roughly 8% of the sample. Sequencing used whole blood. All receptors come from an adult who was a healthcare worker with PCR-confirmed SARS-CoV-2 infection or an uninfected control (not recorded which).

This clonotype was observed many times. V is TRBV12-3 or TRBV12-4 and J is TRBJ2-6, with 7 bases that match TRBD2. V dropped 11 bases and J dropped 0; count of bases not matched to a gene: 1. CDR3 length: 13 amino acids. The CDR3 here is CAGGVSGANVLTF. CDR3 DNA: TGTGCCGGGGGGGTCTCTGGGGCCAACGTCCTGACTTTC.

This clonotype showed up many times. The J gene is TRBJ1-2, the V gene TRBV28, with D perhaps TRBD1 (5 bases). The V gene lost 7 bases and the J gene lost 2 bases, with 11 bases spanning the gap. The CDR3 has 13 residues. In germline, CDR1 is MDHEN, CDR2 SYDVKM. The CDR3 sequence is CASMQGGNYGYTF. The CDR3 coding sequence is TGTGCCAGCATGCAGGGAGGAAACTATGGCTACACCTTC.

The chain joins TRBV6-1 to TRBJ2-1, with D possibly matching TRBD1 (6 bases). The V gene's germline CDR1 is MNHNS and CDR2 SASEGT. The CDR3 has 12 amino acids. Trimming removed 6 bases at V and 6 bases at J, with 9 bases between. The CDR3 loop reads CASRRGSNEQFF. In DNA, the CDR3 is TGTGCCAGCAGGAGGGGGAGCAATGAGCAGTTCTTC.

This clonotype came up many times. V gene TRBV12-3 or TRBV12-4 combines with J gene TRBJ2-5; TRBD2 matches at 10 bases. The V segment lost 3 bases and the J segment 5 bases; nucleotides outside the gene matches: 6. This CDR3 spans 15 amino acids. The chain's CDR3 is CASSFVGSGRETQYF. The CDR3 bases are TGTGCCAGCAGTTTCGTGGGTAGCGGGAGGGAGACCCAGTACTTC.

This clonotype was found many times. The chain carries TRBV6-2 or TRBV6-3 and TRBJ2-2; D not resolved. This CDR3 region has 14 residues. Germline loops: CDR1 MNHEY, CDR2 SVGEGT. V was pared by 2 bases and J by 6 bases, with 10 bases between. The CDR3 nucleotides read TGTGCCAGCAGTTACGGGGTTTCATCCGGGGAGCTGTTTTTT. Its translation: CASSYGVSSGELFF.

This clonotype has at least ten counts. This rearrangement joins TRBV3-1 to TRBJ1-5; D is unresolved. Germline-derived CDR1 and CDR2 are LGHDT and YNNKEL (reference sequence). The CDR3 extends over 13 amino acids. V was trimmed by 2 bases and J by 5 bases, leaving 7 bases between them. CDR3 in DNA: TGTGCCAGCAGCCAAAGTATGGATCAGCCCCAGCATTTT. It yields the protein CASSQSMDQPQHF.

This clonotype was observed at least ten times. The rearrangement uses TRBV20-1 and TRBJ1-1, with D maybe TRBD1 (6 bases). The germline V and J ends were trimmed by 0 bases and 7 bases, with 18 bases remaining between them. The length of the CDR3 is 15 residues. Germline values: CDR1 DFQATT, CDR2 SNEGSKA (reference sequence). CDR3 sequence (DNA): TGCAGTGCTAGAGATGGGGGCAGGACCCAAGGTGAAGCTTTCTTT. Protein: CSARDGGRTQGEAFF.

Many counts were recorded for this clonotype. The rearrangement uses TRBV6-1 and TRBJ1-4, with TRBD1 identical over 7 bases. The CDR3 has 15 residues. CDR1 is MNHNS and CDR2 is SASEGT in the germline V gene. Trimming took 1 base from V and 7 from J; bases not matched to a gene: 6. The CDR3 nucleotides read TGTGCCAGCAGTGAAGTTAACAGGGGTGGTGAAAAACTGTTTTTT. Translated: CASSEVNRGGEKLFF.

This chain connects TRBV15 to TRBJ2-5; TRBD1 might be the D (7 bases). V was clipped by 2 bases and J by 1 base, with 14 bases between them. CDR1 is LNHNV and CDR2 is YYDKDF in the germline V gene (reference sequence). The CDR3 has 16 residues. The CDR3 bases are TGTGCCACCAGCAGATTTGGGGGGACAGTCCAAGAGACCCAGTACTTC. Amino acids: CATSRFGGTVQETQYF.

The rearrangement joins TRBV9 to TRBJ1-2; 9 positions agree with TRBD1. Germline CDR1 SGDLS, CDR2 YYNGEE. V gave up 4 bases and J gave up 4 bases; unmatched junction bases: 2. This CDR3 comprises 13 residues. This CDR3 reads CASSRTGVYGYTF. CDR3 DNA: TGTGCCAGCAGCCGGACAGGGGTCTATGGCTACACCTTC. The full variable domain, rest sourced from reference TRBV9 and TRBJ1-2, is DSGVTQTPKHLITATGQRVTLRCSPRSGDLSVYWYQQSLDQGLQFLIQYYNGEERAKGNILERFSAQQFPDLHSELNLSSLELGDSALYFCASSRTGVYGYTFGSGTRLTVV.